The next 24 T cell receptor beta chains were all read from a single sample in a study of T cells in Graves' hyperthyroidism and ophthalmopathy. Amplification targeted TCR beta CDR3 regions from RNA transcripts. First-round RT-PCR of the TCR CDR3 relied on the HTBI primer set. TCRdb ran MiXCR on the multiplex PCR reads and lists one entry per CDR3 protein. Seen here are roughly 400,000 distinct CDR3 sequences, roughly 14% observed once, and the top ten hold 25% to 30%. Material for sequencing was blood. The receptors shown here come from a woman between 18 and 29 years old with Graves' hyperthyroidism that later progressed to Graves' ophthalmopathy.

The chain has TRBV20-1 and TRBJ2-3; 10 bases align to TRBD2. The CDR3 length is 13 residues. Germline trimming cut 2 bases from V and 8 bases from J; bases unmatched to any gene: 4. Germline V gives CDR1 DFQATT, CDR2 SNEGSKA (reference sequence). CDR3 protein: CSARKTSGSTQYF. CDR3 DNA: TGCAGTGCTAGAAAGACTAGCGGGTCTACGCAGTATTTT.

This clonotype was counted many times. J is TRBJ1-4 and V is TRBV7-2, with 7 nucleotides matching TRBD1. Germline V CDR1 and CDR2: SGHTA, FQGNSA. The ends lost 4 bases at V and 7 bases at J; junction bases unmatched: 6. The CDR3 loop spans 14 amino acids. In DNA, the CDR3 is TGTGCCAGCAGCTACACAGGGGTTGGTGAAAAACTGTTTTTT. It yields the protein CASSYTGVGEKLFF.

This clonotype was counted between two and nine times. The V and J genes are TRBV12-3 or TRBV12-4 and TRBJ1-6, with D possibly matching TRBD1 (6 bases). This CDR3 has 14 amino acids. V dropped 5 bases and J dropped 7 bases, with 12 bases sitting between them. The chain's CDR3 is CASSLGGPNSPLHF. The CDR3 nucleotides are TGTGCCAGCAGTCTAGGGGGGCCGAATTCACCCCTCCACTTT.

This clonotype was seen at least ten times. This chain links TRBV12-3 or TRBV12-4 with TRBJ2-5; D not resolved. This CDR3 spans 12 amino acids. V was pared by 2 bases and J by 6 bases, with 7 bases between. This CDR3 reads CASSLRVKTQYF. In DNA, the CDR3 is TGTGCCAGCAGTTTACGAGTCAAGACCCAGTACTTC.

This clonotype was seen at least ten times. The chain uses TRBV3-1 and TRBJ2-5; TRBD1 might be the D (8 bases). The ends were cut back, 8 bases at V and 9 bases at J, with 13 bases in the middle. Germline loops: CDR1 LGHDT, CDR2 YNNKEL (reference sequence). The CDR3 sequence is 11 residues long. In nucleotides, the CDR3 is TGTGCCAGCCATACAGGGGGGGCCCAGTACTTC. This sequence encodes CASHTGGAQYF.

This clonotype was found a few times. The chain joins TRBV7-9 to TRBJ1-3; D not resolved. Germline V gene lookup returns CDR1 SEHNR and CDR2 FQNEAQ (reference sequence). Trimming removed 4 bases at V and 0 bases at J, with 13 bases between. The CDR3 is made up of 16 amino acids. The CDR3 is CASSSPTENSGNTIYF. The CDR3 DNA follows: TGTGCCAGCAGCTCCCCGACCGAGAACTCTGGAAACACCATATATTTT.

The rearrangement links TRBV20-1 to TRBJ2-5; TRBD2 is a possible D gene (5 bases). This CDR3 contains 12 residues. Germline CDR1 and CDR2: DFQATT and SNEGSKA (reference sequence). V was trimmed by 5 bases and J by 4 bases, leaving 11 bases between them. Here the CDR3 reads CSAFGLGETQYF. CDR3 DNA sequence: TGCAGTGCTTTCGGACTCGGAGAGACCCAGTACTTC.

This chain joins TRBV7-9 and TRBJ2-1, with a possible D match to TRBD2 (5 bases). V shed 1 base and J shed 9 bases, with 16 bases lying between them. Germline V gene sequence: CDR1 SEHNR, CDR2 FQNEAQ (reference sequence). The CDR3 length is 15 residues. CDR3 sequence reads: CASSLGAVRGSEQFF. In nucleotides, the CDR3 is TGTGCCAGCAGCTTAGGGGCTGTGCGTGGGAGTGAGCAGTTCTTC.

There are many counts of this clonotype. The rearrangement links TRBV18 to TRBJ2-2, with unresolved D. V gave up 1 base and J gave up 5 bases, with 5 bases separating them. Germline V gene lookup returns CDR1 KGHSH and CDR2 LQKENI. The CDR3 sequence is 13 residues long. The CDR3 DNA follows: TGTGCCAGCTCACCACGATCGACCGGGGAGCTGTTTTTT. Protein product: CASSPRSTGELFF.

The rearrangement uses TRBV3-2 and TRBJ1-1. TRBV3-2 is noted as a pseudogene. The CDR3 has 13 residues. The CDR3 here is CASSQAKGTEAFF. In nucleotides, the CDR3 is TGTGCCAGCAGCCAAGCAAAGGGTACCGAAGCTTTCTTT.

This clonotype was recorded many times. V usage is TRBV5-6 and J usage is TRBJ2-1; possible D gene TRBD2, 5 bases. Germline V gives CDR1 SGHDT, CDR2 YYEEEE. V lost 4 bases and J 4 bases, leaving 15 bases between the germline ends. There are 15 residues in the CDR3. DNA for the CDR3: TGTGCCAGCAGCAACGGACTCCCGGGTTACAATGAGCAGTTCTTC. This gives the protein CASSNGLPGYNEQFF.

The gene calls are TRBV7-8 and TRBJ1-5; 8 positions agree with TRBD1. Germline lookup yields CDR1 SGHVS and CDR2 FQNEAQ. V shed 5 bases, J shed 3 bases, and the junction held 3 bases outside the gene matches. The CDR3 is 14 residues long. The CDR3 sequence: CASSPGGPNQPQHF. CDR3 DNA sequence: TGTGCCAGCAGCCCAGGGGGCCCCAATCAGCCCCAGCATTTT.

This clonotype appeared a few times. The V gene is TRBV18, the J gene TRBJ1-2; D possibly corresponds to TRBD1 (6 bases). Germline CDR1 reads KGHSH; CDR2 reads LQKENI. Trimming left V 5 bases short and J 3 bases short, with 10 bases between. CDR3 length: 13 residues. The CDR3 loop reads CASSNRDHYGYTF. Written as DNA, the CDR3 is TGTGCCAGCTCAAACAGGGACCACTATGGCTACACCTTC. The full variable domain, rest sourced from reference TRBV18 and TRBJ1-2, is NAGVMQNPRHLVRRRGQEARLRCSPMKGHSHVYWYRQLPEEGLKFMVYLQKENIIDESGMPKERFSAEFPKEGPSILRIQQVVRGDSAAYFCASSNRDHYGYTFGSGTRLTVV.

In this sample, this clonotype turned up a few times. This chain joins TRBV7-6 and TRBJ2-3; D is unresolved. Trimming took 8 bases from V and 0 from J, leaving 9 bases between them. Germline CDR1 reads SGHVS; CDR2 reads FNYEAQ. The CDR3 runs to 13 residues. CDR3 in DNA: TGTGCCAGCGGGATTCCTAGCACAGATACGCAGTATTTT. Encoded protein: CASGIPSTDTQYF.

This clonotype has more than one count but fewer than ten. Just one base apart from a much larger clone, this may be a read error. V gene TRBV28 combines with J gene TRBJ2-5, with a tentative D call TRBD1 (5 bases). The CDR3 consists of 14 residues. Germline V gene lookup returns CDR1 MDHEN and CDR2 SYDVKM. V dropped 5 bases and J dropped 4 bases, with 14 bases sitting between them. As DNA, the CDR3 is TGTGCCAGCAGTCCGGCAGGGCGATTAGAGACCCAGTACTTC. Its protein product is CASSPAGRLETQYF.

This clonotype was counted a few times. V and J are TRBV6-1 and TRBJ1-1; D gene unclear. Germline values: CDR1 MNHNS, CDR2 SASEGT. The CDR3 is made up of 13 amino acids. Trimming left V 6 bases short and J 1 base short, with 9 bases between. The CDR3 spells CASRPTPNTEAFF. The CDR3, as DNA: TGTGCCAGCAGGCCGACACCGAACACTGAAGCTTTCTTT.

This rearrangement joins TRBV30 to TRBJ1-2; D is perhaps TRBD1 (5 bases). The V gene's germline CDR1 is GTSNPN and CDR2 SVGIG (reference sequence). The V end lost 2 bases, the J end lost 4 bases, and 20 bases lay between the germline ends. The length of the CDR3 is 16 residues. The CDR3 coding sequence is TGTGCCTGGAGTAGTAAAACAGGTTTCCGGGGCTATGGCTACACCTTC. The encoded protein is CAWSSKTGFRGYGYTF.

This clonotype was detected only a few times. CDR3 bases: TGTGCCAGCAGCGCCTCCTATGGCTACACCTTC. This codes for CASSASYGYTF. V usage is TRBV25-1 and J usage is TRBJ1-2; D is uncertain. The CDR3 loop spans 11 amino acids. Trimming took 6 bases from V and 4 from J, leaving 6 bases between them. Germline CDR1 is MGHDK and CDR2 is SYGVNS.

This clonotype was found a few times. This rearrangement joins TRBV6-1 to TRBJ1-5; TRBD1 matches 7 bases. Trimming removed 5 bases from V and 6 bases from J; junction bases left unmatched: 7. From germline, CDR1 is MNHNS and CDR2 SASEGT. This CDR3 is built from 14 residues. The DNA of the CDR3 is TGTGCCAGCAGTTTAAACAGGGGACCTCAGCCCCAGCATTTT. The encoded protein is CASSLNRGPQPQHF.

The chain couples TRBV24-1 to TRBJ2-2; D not certain. CDR1 and CDR2 from the germline V gene are KGHDR and SFDVKD. V lost 3 bases and J lost 3, with 4 bases in between. This CDR3 is 13 amino acids long. The CDR3 protein is CATSDLDTGELFF. The CDR3 bases are TGTGCCACCAGTGATCTCGACACCGGGGAGCTGTTTTTT.

V is TRBV4-3 and J is TRBJ2-5; D perhaps matches TRBD2 (6 bases). This CDR3 is built from 13 residues. Trimming left V 5 bases short and J 4 bases short, with 11 bases between. CDR1 is LGHNA and CDR2 is YSLEER in the germline V gene. CDR3 nucleotides: TGCGCCAGCAGCAAGGGACTCGCAGAGACCCAGTACTTC. It translates to CASSKGLAETQYF.

In the case of this clonotype: One junction end disagrees with the germline gene, perhaps due to a read error. The genes are TRBV11-1 and TRBJ2-1, with TRBD1 identical over 7 bases. The germline gives CDR1 SGHAT, CDR2 FQDESV (reference sequence). The CDR3 is 13 amino acids. The CDR3 DNA sequence: TGCGCCAGCAGCCGCGAATTAGACAGGGTTCTGTTCTTC. It specifies CASSRELDRVLFF.

This clonotype was observed many times. The chain uses TRBV5-6 and TRBJ2-1, with 8 bases fitting TRBD1. This CDR3 comprises 17 residues. Germline loops: CDR1 SGHDT, CDR2 YYEEEE. V trimming: 0 bases; J trimming: 4 bases; junction bases outside the gene matches: 9. The CDR3 sequence: CASSLEMADRDYNEQFF. CDR3 in DNA: TGTGCCAGCAGCTTGGAGATGGCGGACAGGGATTACAATGAGCAGTTCTTC.

The sample holds one count of this clonotype. The limits of the CDR3 on the DNA are not certain, so only TCRdb's listed CDR3 is given. V and J are TRBV12-3 or TRBV12-4 and TRBJ2-1; the table gives TRBD2 as D, unverified against the DNA. The CDR3 is 16 amino acids in total, end residues counted. The CDR3 protein is CASSSSGLAPDNGQFF.